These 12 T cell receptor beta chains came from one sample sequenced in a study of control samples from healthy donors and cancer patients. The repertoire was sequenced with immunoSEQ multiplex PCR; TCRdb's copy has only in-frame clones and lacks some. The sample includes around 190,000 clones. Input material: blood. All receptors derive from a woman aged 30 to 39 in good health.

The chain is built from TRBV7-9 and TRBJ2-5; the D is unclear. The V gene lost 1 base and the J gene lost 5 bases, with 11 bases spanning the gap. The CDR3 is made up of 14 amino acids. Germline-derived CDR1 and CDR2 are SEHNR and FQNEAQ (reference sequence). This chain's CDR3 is CASSLGAPSETQYF. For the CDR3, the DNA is TGTGCCAGCAGCTTAGGGGCACCAAGTGAGACCCAGTACTTC.

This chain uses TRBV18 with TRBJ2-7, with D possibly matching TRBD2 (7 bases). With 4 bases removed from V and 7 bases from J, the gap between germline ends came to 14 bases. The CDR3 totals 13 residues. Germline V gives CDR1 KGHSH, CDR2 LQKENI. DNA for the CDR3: TGTGCCAGCTCACTGGAAGGGAGGGGGGAGCAGTACTTC. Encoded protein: CASSLEGRGEQYF.

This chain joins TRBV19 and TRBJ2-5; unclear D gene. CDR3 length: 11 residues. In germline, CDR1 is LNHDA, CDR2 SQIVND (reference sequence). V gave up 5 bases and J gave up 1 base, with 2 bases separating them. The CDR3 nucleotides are TGTGCCAGTAGTGTCCAAGAGACCCAGTACTTC. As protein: CASSVQETQYF.

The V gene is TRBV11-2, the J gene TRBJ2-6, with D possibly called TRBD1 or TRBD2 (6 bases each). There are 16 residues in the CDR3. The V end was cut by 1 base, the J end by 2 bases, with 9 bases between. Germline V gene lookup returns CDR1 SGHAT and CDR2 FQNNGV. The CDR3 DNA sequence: TGTGCCAGCAGCTTAGTCCGGGGGCCTGGGGCCAACGTCCTGACTTTC. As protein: CASSLVRGPGANVLTF. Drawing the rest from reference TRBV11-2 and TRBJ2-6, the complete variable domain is EAGVAQSPRYKIIEKRQSVAFWCNPISGHATLYWYQQILGQGPKLLIQFQNNGVVDDSQLPKDRFSAERLKGVDSTLKIQPAKLEDSAVYLCASSLVRGPGANVLTFGAGSRLTVL.

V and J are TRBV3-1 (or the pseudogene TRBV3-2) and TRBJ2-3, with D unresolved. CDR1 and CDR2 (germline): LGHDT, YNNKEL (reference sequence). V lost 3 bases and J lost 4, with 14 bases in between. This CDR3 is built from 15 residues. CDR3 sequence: CASSHFRVTPDTQYF. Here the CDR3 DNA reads TGTGCCAGCAGCCATTTCCGGGTCACTCCAGATACGCAGTATTTT.

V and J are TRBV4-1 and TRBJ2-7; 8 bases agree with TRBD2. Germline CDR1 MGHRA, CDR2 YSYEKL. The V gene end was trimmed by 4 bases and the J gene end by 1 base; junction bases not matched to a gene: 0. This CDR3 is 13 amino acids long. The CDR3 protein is CASSRGGSYEQYF. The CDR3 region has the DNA TGCGCCAGCAGCCGCGGGGGGTCCTACGAGCAGTACTTC.

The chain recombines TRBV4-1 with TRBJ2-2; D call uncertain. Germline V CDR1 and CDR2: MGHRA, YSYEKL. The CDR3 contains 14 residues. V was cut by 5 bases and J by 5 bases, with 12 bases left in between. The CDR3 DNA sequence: TGCGCCAGCAGCTTACCCCTGGGGACCGGGGAGCTGTTTTTT. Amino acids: CASSLPLGTGELFF.

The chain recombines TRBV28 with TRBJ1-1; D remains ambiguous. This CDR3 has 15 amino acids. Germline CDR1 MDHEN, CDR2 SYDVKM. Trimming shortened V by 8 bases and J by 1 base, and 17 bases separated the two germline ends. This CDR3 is CASSRGSYANTEAFF. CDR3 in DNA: TGTGCCAGCTCTCGGGGTAGTTACGCGAACACTGAAGCTTTCTTT.

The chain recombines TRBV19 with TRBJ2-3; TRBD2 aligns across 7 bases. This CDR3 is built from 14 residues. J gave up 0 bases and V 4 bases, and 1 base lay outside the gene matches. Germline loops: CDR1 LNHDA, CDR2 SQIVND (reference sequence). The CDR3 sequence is CASSRGGSTDTQYF. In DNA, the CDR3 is TGTGCCAGTAGTAGGGGAGGGAGCACAGATACGCAGTATTTT.

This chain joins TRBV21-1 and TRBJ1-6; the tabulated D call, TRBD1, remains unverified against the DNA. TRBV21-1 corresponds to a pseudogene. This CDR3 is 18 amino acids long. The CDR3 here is CASSKALLPVRDYSPLHF. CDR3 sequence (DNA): TGTGCCAGCAGCAAAGCGCTTTTGCCGGTCAGGGATTATTCACCCCTCCACTTT.

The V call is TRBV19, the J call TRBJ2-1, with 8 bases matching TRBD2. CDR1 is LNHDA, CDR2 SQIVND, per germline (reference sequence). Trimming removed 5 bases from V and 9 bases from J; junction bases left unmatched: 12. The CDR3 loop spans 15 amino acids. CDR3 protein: CASSVGERGLSEQFF. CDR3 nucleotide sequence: TGTGCCAGTAGTGTCGGGGAGCGGGGGTTAAGTGAGCAGTTCTTC.

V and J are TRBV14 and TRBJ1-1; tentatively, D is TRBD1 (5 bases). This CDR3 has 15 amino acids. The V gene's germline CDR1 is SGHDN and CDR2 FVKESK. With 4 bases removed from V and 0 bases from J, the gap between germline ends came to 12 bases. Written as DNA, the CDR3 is TGTGCCAGCAGCCTTGACAGAGCTGTGAACACTGAAGCTTTCTTT. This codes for CASSLDRAVNTEAFF.